Listed below are T cell receptor beta chains from one sample, sequenced in a study of shared clonotypes between healthy human individuals. Measured with immunoSEQ multiplex PCR; TCRdb has only the in-frame clones, and not every one. Of about 470,000 clones in the sample, around 79% were seen once. Source material: PBMCs. These receptors came from a woman aged 35 to 49 in good health. Some clones in this sample may be carry-over from other donors' samples. Each CDR3 is given with its conserved first and last residue. A D gene is named only where the DNA matches it firmly. The size entry is marked missing in some rows and otherwise reads once, few, many or a size class.

j_call	clone_size	d_call	v_call	cdr3_aa	cdr3_nt
TRBJ1-5	-	TRBD1	TRBV7-8	CASSLGQHQPQHF	TGTGCCAGCAGCTTGGGACAGCATCAGCCCCAGCATTTT
TRBJ2-7	once	-	TRBV28	CASNSPGHLYEQYF	TGTGCCAGCAACTCCCCGGGACATCTATACGAGCAGTACTTC
TRBJ2-2	-	TRBD2	TRBV7-2	CASSLALTSGTTNTGELFF	TGTGCCAGCAGCTTAGCTTTGACTAGCGGTACTACGAACACCGGGGAGCTGTTTTTT
TRBJ2-7	-	-	TRBV9	CASRPRGGYYEQYF	TGTGCCAGCAGACCGCGTGGGGGCTACTACGAGCAGTACTTC
TRBJ2-7	-	TRBD1	TRBV5-1	CASSLARTGGYEQYF	TGCGCCAGCAGCTTGGCCCGGACAGGGGGCTACGAGCAGTACTTC
TRBJ2-7	few	TRBD2	TRBV18	CASSRTSGTSYEQYF	TGTGCCAGCTCACGGACTAGCGGGACATCCTACGAGCAGTACTTC
TRBJ2-6	-	-	TRBV7-2	CASSLNWDSGANVLTF	TGTGCCAGCAGCTTAAATTGGGATTCTGGGGCCAACGTCCTGACTTTC
TRBJ2-3	-	TRBD2	TRBV28	CASSLAGVWTDTQYF	TGTGCCAGCAGTTTAGCGGGAGTGTGGACAGATACGCAGTATTTT
TRBJ2-2	-	-	TRBV7-9	CASSPGSSSNTGELFF	TGTGCCAGCAGCCCAGGGTCTTCCTCAAACACCGGGGAGCTGTTTTTT
TRBJ2-3	-	TRBD2	TRBV14	CASSQMLRERDTQYF	TGTGCCAGCAGCCAAATGTTGCGGGAGAGGGATACGCAGTATTTT
TRBJ2-1	-	TRBD2	TRBV28	CASSLSTAGGPPGQFF	TGTGCCAGCAGTTTAAGTACAGCGGGAGGGCCTCCCGGGCAGTTCTTC
TRBJ1-2	-	TRBD1	TRBV28	CASSARTGGHGYTF	TGTGCCAGCAGTGCCCGGACAGGGGGCCATGGCTACACCTTC
TRBJ1-6	-	TRBD1	TRBV5-1	CASSAGQGDNSPLHF	TGCGCCAGCAGCGCCGGACAGGGGGATAATTCACCCCTCCACTTT
TRBJ2-7	-	-	TRBV6-4	CASSDSKTRTFYEQYF	TGTGCCAGCAGTGACTCGAAGACAAGGACGTTCTACGAGCAGTACTTC